The source of this T cell receptor beta chain is a study of cytomegalovirus exposure and HLA in healthy donors. On the study more broadly: Earlier findings included approximately 120 million unique TCR beta sequences obtained from roughly 200 million T cells. Study results and caveats: Later analysis identified several of the most significant clusters that appeared linked to common viral pathogens. The only immune exposure information that was available was CMV serostatus.

The PCR employed 60 Vbeta primers together with 13 Jbeta primers. Profiling relied on immunoSEQ multiplex PCR, and the TCRdb table lists in-frame clones only, not all of them. The sample includes 100,000 to 150,000 clones, about 8.5% of them seen just once. Unmatched junction bases numbered 21, after V lost 0 bases and J lost 9 bases. This CDR3 has 20 residues. Germline CDR1 reads LGHNA; CDR2 reads YSLEER. Details on this clone: Its antigen is as yet unknown.

The clonotype originates from a man aged 35 to 55 in good health and CMV-seronegative. The sequencing input was PBMCs. The genes are TRBV4-3 and TRBJ2-1, with 9 bases that match TRBD2. The CDR3 DNA reads as TGCGCCAGCAGCCAAGATGGCCCAGCCCGGGCTAGCGGGGTTATAACTGAGCAGTTCTTC. Protein product: CASSQDGPARASGVITEQFF.